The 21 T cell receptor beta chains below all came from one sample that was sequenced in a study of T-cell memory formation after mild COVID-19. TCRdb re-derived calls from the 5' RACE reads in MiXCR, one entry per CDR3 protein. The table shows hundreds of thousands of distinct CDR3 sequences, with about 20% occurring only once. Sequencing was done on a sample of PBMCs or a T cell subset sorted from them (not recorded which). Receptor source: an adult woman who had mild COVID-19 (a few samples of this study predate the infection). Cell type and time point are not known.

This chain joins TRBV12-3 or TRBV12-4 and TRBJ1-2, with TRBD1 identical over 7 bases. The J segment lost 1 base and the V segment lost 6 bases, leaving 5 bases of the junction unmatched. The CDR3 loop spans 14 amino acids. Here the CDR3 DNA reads TGTGCCAGCAGCCAGGGGGATTTTAACTATGGCTACACCTTC. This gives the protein CASSQGDFNYGYTF.

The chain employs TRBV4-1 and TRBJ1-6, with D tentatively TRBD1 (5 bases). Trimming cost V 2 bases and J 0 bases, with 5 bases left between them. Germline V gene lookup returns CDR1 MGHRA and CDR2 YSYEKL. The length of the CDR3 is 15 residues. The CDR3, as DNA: TGCGCCAGCAGCCAACAGGGCTCCTATAATTCACCCCTCCACTTT. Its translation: CASSQQGSYNSPLHF.

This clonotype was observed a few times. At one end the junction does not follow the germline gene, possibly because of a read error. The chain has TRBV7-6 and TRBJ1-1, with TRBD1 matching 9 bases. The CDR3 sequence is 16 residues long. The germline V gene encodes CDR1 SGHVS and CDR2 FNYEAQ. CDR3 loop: CASSPGQGKINNEAFF. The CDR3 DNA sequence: TGTGCCAGCAGCCCCGGACAGGGGAAGATTAACAATGAAGCTTTCTTT.

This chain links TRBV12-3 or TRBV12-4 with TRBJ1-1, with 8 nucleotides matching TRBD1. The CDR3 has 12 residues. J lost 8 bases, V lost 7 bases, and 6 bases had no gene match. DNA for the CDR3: TGTGCCAGCACCCTCACAGGGGGGGAAGCTTTCTTT. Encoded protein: CASTLTGGEAFF.

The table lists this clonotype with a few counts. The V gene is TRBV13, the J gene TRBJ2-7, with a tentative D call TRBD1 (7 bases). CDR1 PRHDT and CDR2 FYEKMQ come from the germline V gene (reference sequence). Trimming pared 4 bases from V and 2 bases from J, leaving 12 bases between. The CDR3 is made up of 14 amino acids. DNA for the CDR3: TGTGCCAGCAGCTCTCCAGGGGGGACCTACGAGCAGTACTTC. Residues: CASSSPGGTYEQYF.

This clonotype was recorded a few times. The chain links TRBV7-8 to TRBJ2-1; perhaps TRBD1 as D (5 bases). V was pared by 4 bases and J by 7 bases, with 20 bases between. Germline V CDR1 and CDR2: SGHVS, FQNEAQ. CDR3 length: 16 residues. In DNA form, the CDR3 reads TGTGCCAGCAGCTCCCCCCCTGGGGCCTCTGTTAATGAGCAGTTCTTC. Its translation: CASSSPPGASVNEQFF.

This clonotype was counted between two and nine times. The CDR3 protein is CASSDGPGGPDTQYF. The CDR3 DNA follows: TGTGCCAGCAGTGATGGCCCGGGGGGCCCAGATACGCAGTATTTT. This chain links TRBV2 with TRBJ2-3; D might be TRBD2 (7 bases). Deletions cut 3 bases from V and 4 bases from J, with 14 bases between. Per the germline V gene, CDR1 is SNHLY and CDR2 is FYNNEI. The CDR3 spans 15 residues. The full variable domain, in which reference TRBV2 and TRBJ2-3 provide the parts outside the CDR3, is EPEVTQTPSHQVTQMGQEVILRCVPISNHLYFYWYRQILGQKVEFLVSFYNNEISEKSEIFDDQFSVERPDGSNFTLKIRSTKLEDSAMYFCASSDGPGGPDTQYFGPGTRLTVL.

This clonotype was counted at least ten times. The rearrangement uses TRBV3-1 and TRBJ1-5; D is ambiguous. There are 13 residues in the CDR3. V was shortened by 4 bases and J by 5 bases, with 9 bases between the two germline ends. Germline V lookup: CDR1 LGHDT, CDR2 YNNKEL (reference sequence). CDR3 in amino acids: CASSPGPDQPQHF. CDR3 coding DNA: TGTGCCAGCAGCCCCGGACCGGATCAGCCCCAGCATTTT.

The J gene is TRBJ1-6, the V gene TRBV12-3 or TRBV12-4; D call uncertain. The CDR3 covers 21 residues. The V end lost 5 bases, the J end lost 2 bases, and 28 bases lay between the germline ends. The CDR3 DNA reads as TGTGCCAGCAGTCCCTCCCCCTGGGCAAGGGATACCTTCCCCTATAATTCACCCCTCCACTTT. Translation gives CASSPSPWARDTFPYNSPLHF.

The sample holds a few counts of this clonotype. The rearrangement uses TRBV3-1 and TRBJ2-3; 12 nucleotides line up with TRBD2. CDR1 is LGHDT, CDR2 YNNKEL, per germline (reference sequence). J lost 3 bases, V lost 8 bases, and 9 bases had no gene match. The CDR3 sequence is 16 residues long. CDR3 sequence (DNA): TGTGCCAGCGGGCGACTAGCGGGGGCTAATACAGATACGCAGTATTTT. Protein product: CASGRLAGANTDTQYF.

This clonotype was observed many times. For the CDR3, the DNA is TGTGCCAGCAGCGCGGGACTAGCGGGAGACCTCTTTAGCACAGATACGCAGTATTTT. Translated, it gives CASSAGLAGDLFSTDTQYF. The chain couples TRBV9 to TRBJ2-3; 14 bases match TRBD2. Germline CDR1 is SGDLS and CDR2 is YYNGEE. The CDR3 spans 19 residues. V was clipped by 3 bases and J by 0 bases; unmatched bases: 9.

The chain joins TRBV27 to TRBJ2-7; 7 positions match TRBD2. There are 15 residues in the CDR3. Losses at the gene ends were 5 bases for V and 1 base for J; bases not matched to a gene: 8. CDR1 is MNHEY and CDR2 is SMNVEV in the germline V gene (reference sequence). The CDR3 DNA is TGTGCCAGCAGTCCCCTGGCTAGCGGATCCTACGAGCAGTACTTC. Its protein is CASSPLASGSYEQYF.

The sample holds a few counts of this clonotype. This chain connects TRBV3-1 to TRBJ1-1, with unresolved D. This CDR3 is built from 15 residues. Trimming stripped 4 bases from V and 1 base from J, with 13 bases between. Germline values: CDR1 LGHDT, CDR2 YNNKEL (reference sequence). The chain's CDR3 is CASSPVSSGNTEAFF. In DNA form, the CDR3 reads TGTGCCAGCAGCCCCGTTAGTTCTGGGAACACTGAAGCTTTCTTT.

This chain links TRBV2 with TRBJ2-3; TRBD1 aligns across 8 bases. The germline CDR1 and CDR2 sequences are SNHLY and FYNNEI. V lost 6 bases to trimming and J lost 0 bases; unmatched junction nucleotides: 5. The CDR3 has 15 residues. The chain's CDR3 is CASREQGVSTDTQYF. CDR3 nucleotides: TGTGCCAGCAGGGAACAGGGGGTCAGCACAGATACGCAGTATTTT. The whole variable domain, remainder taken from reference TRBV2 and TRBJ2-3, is EPEVTQTPSHQVTQMGQEVILRCVPISNHLYFYWYRQILGQKVEFLVSFYNNEISEKSEIFDDQFSVERPDGSNFTLKIRSTKLEDSAMYFCASREQGVSTDTQYFGPGTRLTVL.

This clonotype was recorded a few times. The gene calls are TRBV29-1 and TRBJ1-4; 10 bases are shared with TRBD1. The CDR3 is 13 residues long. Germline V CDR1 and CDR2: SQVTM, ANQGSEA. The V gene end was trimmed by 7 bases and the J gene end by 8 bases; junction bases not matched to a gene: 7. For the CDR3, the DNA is TGCAGCGCTGAGGACAGGGGGGAGGAAAAACTGTTTTTT. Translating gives CSAEDRGEEKLFF.

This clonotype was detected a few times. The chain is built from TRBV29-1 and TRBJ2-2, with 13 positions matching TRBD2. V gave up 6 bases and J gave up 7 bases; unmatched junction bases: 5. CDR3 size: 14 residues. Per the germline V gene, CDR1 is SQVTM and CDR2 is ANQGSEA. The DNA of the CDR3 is TGCAGCGTAGGACTAGCGGGAGCTATCGGGGAGCTGTTTTTT. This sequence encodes CSVGLAGAIGELFF.

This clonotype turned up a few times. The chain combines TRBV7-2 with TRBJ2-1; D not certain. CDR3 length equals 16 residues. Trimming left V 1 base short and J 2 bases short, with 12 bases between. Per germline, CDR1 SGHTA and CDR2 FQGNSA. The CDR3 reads CASSLGRYRAYNEQFF. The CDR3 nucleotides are TGTGCCAGCAGCTTAGGGCGCTACAGAGCCTACAATGAGCAGTTCTTC.

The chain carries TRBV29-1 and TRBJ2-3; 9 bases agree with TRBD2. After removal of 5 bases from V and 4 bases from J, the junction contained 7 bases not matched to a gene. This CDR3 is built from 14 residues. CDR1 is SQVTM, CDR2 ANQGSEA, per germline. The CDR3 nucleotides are TGCAGCGTTTATCCGGGACTAGCATCAGATACGCAGTATTTT. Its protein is CSVYPGLASDTQYF.

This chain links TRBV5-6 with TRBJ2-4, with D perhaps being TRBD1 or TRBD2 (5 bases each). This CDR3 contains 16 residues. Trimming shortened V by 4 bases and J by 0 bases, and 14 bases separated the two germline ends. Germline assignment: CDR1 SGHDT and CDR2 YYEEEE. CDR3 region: CASSPGTSLAKNIQYF. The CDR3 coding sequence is TGTGCCAGCAGCCCCGGGACGTCACTAGCCAAAAACATTCAGTACTTC.

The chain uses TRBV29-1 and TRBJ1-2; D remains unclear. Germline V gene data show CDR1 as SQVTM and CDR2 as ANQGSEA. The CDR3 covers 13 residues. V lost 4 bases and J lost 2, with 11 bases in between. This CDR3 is CSVGGSRNYGYTF. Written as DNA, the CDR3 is TGCAGCGTTGGAGGCAGCAGGAACTATGGCTACACCTTC.

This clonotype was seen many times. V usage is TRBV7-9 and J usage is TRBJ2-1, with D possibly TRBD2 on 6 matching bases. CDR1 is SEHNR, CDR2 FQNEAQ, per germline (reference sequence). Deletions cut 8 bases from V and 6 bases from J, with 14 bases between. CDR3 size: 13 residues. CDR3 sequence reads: CASRGWGGNEQFF. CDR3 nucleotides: TGTGCCAGCCGAGGTTGGGGAGGCAATGAGCAGTTCTTC.